The clone carrying this TCR beta chain was observed a few times. This sample stems from a study of blood T cells in healthy people across ages. J gave up 4 bases and V 5 bases, and 10 bases lay outside the gene matches. This CDR3 has 17 amino acids. Per the germline V gene, CDR1 is LNHNV and CDR2 is YYDKDF (reference sequence). The use of a sample-barcoded 5' primer and a J-beta primer mix characterized a second PCR of roughly 6 to 11 cycles. TCRdb called the 5' RACE reads again in MiXCR, with one record for every CDR3 protein. The sample lists a few hundred thousand distinct CDR3 sequences, about 25% occurring once. This same sample was also part of a study on T cells of mothers and their children.

This sequence joins TRBV15 and TRBJ2-1; 11 bases align to TRBD2. The sequencing input was blood. The receptor's source is a boy aged 2 to 10 in good health. CDR3 sequence (DNA): TGTGCCACCAGCGCCGGGACTAGCGGACCCTATTACAATGAGCAGTTCTTC. Amino acids: CATSAGTSGPYYNEQFF. Full variable domain (remainder filled in from reference TRBV15 and TRBJ2-1): DAMVIQNPRYQVTQFGKPVTLSCSQTLNHNVMYWYQQKSSQAPKLLFHYYDKDFNNEADTPDNFQSRRPNTSFCFLDIRSPGLGDTAMYLCATSAGTSGPYYNEQFFGPGTRLTVL.